This paragraph reports one T cell receptor (beta chain). The data derive from a study of T cell responses to AZD1222 COVID-19 vaccine. V lost 4 bases to trimming and J lost 5 bases, with 15 bases between them. This CDR3 is built from 15 residues. CDR1 and CDR2 (germline): SGHRS, YFSETQ. Here immunoSEQ multiplex PCR was the method, and the copy in TCRdb shows in-frame clones only, minus some. The data hold 90,000 or so clones, with 70% to 90% observed a single time. Sequencing was performed on peripheral blood, taken on day 0 of AZD1222 vaccination. The chain uses TRBV5-1 and TRBJ1-4; D is unclear. The sequence came from an adult in good health. CDR3 sequence: CASSDGKVSNEKLFF. The CDR3 DNA sequence: TGCGCCAGCAGCGATGGTAAGGTATCGAATGAAAAACTGTTTTTT.